Each of the 6 T cell receptor beta chains below was sequenced from the same sample in a study of identical twins. TCRdb itself ran the 5' RACE reads through MiXCR, one entry per CDR3 protein. The data contain 1,800,000 or so distinct CDR3 sequences, less than 40% of them singletons. The sequencing input was cord blood. These receptors all stem from a newborn girl in good health.

About this clonotype itself: Here the CDR3 omits its conserved ending phenylalanine or tryptophan, so a read error is the likely source. The chain employs TRBV20-1 and TRBJ2-7; D remains unclear. The germline V gene has CDR1 DFQATT and CDR2 SNEGSKA (reference sequence). V lost 3 bases and J lost 0, with 6 bases in between. CDR3 length: 12 residues. CDR3 in DNA: TGCAGTGCTAGCCCGAGCTCCTACGAGCAGTACTTA. It codes for CSASPSSYEQYL.

This clonotype was picked up a small number of times. This chain joins TRBV20-1 and TRBJ2-2; D might be TRBD2 (6 bases). Per germline, CDR1 DFQATT and CDR2 SNEGSKA (reference sequence). This CDR3 comprises 13 residues. In DNA, the CDR3 is TGCATCCCACGACTAGTCCCATCCGGGGAGCTGTTTTTT. This translates into CIPRLVPSGELFF.

In this sample, this clonotype turned up many times. CDR3 sequence: CASSLRAYNEQFF. CDR3 DNA: TGTGCCAGCAGCCTGAGAGCCTACAATGAGCAGTTCTTC. The chain joins TRBV28 to TRBJ2-1; D is uncertain. V gave up 6 bases and J gave up 2 bases, with 8 bases separating them. The CDR3 spans 13 residues. In germline, CDR1 is MDHEN, CDR2 SYDVKM.

The sample holds a few counts of this clonotype. The chain recombines TRBV3-1 with TRBJ2-4; D is uncertain. CDR3 length: 17 amino acids. Germline values: CDR1 LGHDT, CDR2 YNNKEL (reference sequence). With 1 base removed from V and 2 bases from J, the gap between germline ends came to 15 bases. This chain's CDR3 is CASSQVLEASTKNIQYF. The CDR3 bases are TGTGCCAGCAGCCAAGTCCTTGAGGCGAGTACCAAAAACATTCAGTACTTC.

The V gene is TRBV14, the J gene TRBJ2-1; TRBD2 matches at 9 bases. Losses at the gene ends were 5 bases for V and 0 bases for J; bases not matched to a gene: 11. Germline assignment: CDR1 SGHDN and CDR2 FVKESK. This CDR3 has 18 residues. CDR3 nucleotide sequence: TGTGCCAGCAGCAAACGAGCGGGGGGCGCAAGCTCCTACAATGAGCAGTTCTTC. Protein: CASSKRAGGASSYNEQFF.

V is TRBV9 and J is TRBJ2-5, with 10 bases aligning to TRBD2. J gave up 5 bases and V 0 bases, and 7 bases lay outside the gene matches. The CDR3 spans 16 residues. Germline V lookup: CDR1 SGDLS, CDR2 YYNGEE. CDR3 loop: CASSVELAGPWETQYF. CDR3 sequence (DNA): TGTGCCAGCAGCGTAGAACTAGCGGGGCCCTGGGAGACCCAGTACTTC.